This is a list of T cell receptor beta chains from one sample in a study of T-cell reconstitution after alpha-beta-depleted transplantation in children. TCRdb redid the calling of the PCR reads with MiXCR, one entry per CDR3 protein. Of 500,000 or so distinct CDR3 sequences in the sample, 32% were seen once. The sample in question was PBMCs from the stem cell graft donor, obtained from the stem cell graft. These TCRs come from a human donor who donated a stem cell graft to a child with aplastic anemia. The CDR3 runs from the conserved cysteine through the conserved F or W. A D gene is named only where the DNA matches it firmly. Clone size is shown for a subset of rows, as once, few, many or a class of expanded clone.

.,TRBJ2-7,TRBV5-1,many,CASSQGTYYEQYF,TGCGCCAGCAGCCAAGGGACTTACTACGAGCAGTACTTC
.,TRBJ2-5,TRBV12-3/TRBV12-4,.,CASSLMKTEEETQYF,TGTGCCAGCAGTTTAATGAAGACTGAGGAAGAGACCCAGTACTTC
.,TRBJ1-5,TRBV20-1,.,CSAKATSNQPQHF,TGCAGTGCTAAGGCGACTAGCAATCAGCCCCAGCATTTT
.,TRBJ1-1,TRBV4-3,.,CASSHRDKSEAFF,TGCGCCAGCAGCCACCGGGACAAGTCTGAAGCTTTCTTT
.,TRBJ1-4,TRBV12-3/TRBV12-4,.,CASSFRGSNEKLFF,TGTGCCAGCAGTTTTCGGGGTTCTAATGAAAAACTGTTTTTT
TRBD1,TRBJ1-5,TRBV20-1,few,CSARARGQPNQPQHF,TGCAGTGCTAGAGCCCGGGGACAGCCCAATCAGCCCCAGCATTTT
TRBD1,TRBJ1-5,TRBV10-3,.,CAIRAGGSQPQHF,TGTGCCATCAGGGCAGGGGGCTCACAGCCCCAGCATTTT
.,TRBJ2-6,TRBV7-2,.,CASSSFLDSSGANVLTF,TGTGCCAGCAGCAGTTTTTTGGACAGCTCTGGGGCCAACGTCCTGACTTTC
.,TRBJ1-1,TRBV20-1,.,CSARDPGQNTEAFF,TGCAGTGCTAGAGATCCGGGACAGAACACTGAAGCTTTCTTT
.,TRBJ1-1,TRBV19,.,CASSLFRAEAFF,TGTGCCAGTAGTCTCTTCAGGGCTGAAGCTTTCTTT
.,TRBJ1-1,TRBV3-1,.,CASSQEEGKNTEAFF,TGTGCCAGCAGCCAAGAAGAAGGGAAGAACACTGAAGCTTTCTTT
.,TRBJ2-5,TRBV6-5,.,CASSYPEETQYF,TGTGCCAGCAGTTACCCTGAGGAGACCCAGTACTTC
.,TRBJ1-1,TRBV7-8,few,CASSLFISASGTEAFF,TGTGCCAGCAGCTTATTTATATCCGCCTCGGGCACTGAAGCTTTCTTT
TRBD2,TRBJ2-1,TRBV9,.,CASSVEGTSPVYEQFF,TGTGCCAGCAGCGTAGAGGGGACTAGCCCCGTATATGAGCAGTTCTTC
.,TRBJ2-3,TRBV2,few,CASSDVEDTQYF,TGTGCCAGCAGTGACGTGGAAGATACGCAGTATTTT
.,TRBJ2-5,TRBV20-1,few,CSATRGLPQETQYF,TGCAGTGCTACAAGGGGACTCCCCCAAGAGACCCAGTACTTC